One sample yielded the 15 T cell receptor beta chains listed below, sequenced in a study of T cell repertoires in cytomegalovirus infection. TCRdb re-called the reads through MiXCR, storing one row per CDR3 protein. The data hold approximately 500,000 distinct CDR3 sequences, with 10% to 12% observed a single time. The sequencing input was PBMCs. These receptor sequences come from a human donor in good health (CMV status not recorded). Some clones in this sample may be carry-over from other donors' samples.

This clonotype was seen at least ten times. The rearrangement links TRBV20-1 to TRBJ1-1; the D gene is possibly TRBD1 (6 bases). Trimming removed 3 bases from V and 2 bases from J, with 19 bases in between. The CDR3 runs 16 residues. Looked up from germline, CDR1 is DFQATT and CDR2 is SNEGSKA (reference sequence). The CDR3 DNA reads TGCAGTGCTAGTCTCCCAGGGGACCGTTTTAACACTGAAGCTTTCTTT. Translated, it gives CSASLPGDRFNTEAFF.

Many counts were recorded for this clonotype. The chain recombines TRBV12-3 or TRBV12-4 with TRBJ2-3; D may be TRBD1 (5 bases). The CDR3 contains 14 residues. Deletions cut 6 bases from V and 2 bases from J, with 12 bases between. The CDR3 nucleotides are TGTGCCAGCAGCAAGAGACAGTACACAGATACGCAGTATTTT. Translated: CASSKRQYTDTQYF.

Ten or more counts support this clonotype. The J gene is TRBJ1-5, the V gene TRBV6-1, with D unresolved. V shed 3 bases and J shed 1 base, with 7 bases lying between them. The germline gives CDR1 MNHNS, CDR2 SASEGT. The length of the CDR3 is 14 residues. In DNA form, the CDR3 reads TGTGCCAGCAGTGACAGATGGAGCAATCAGCCCCAGCATTTT. It translates to CASSDRWSNQPQHF.

The V call is TRBV14, the J call TRBJ1-2, with no clear D. The CDR3 spans 14 residues. V was trimmed by 0 bases and J by 9 bases, leaving 14 bases between them. The V gene's germline CDR1 is SGHDN and CDR2 FVKESK. CDR3 region: CASSQDEGPVSYTF. DNA of the CDR3: TGTGCCAGCAGCCAAGATGAAGGCCCCGTGAGCTACACCTTC.

This clonotype showed up many times. The genes are TRBV7-2 and TRBJ2-1; 7 nucleotides align to TRBD2. The CDR3 length is 15 residues. V gave up 5 bases and J gave up 8 bases; unmatched junction bases: 12. Per germline, CDR1 SGHTA and CDR2 FQGNSA. In nucleotides, the CDR3 is TGTGCCAGCAGCCCCGAAGGTCGGGGGGTGGATGAGCAGTTCTTC. It yields the protein CASSPEGRGVDEQFF.

This clonotype is deemed medium-sized. The chain uses TRBV28 and TRBJ2-5; maybe TRBD2 (5 bases). V was shortened by 7 bases and J by 1 base, with 10 bases between the two germline ends. Germline V gene data show CDR1 as MDHEN and CDR2 as SYDVKM. The CDR3 covers 13 residues. The CDR3 loop is CASKGAIQETQYF. DNA for the CDR3: TGTGCCAGCAAGGGAGCCATCCAAGAGACCCAGTACTTC.

This clonotype was found many times. The genes are TRBV2 and TRBJ2-3, with D perhaps TRBD2 (5 bases). The CDR3 has 12 residues. Germline values: CDR1 SNHLY, CDR2 FYNNEI. The V gene lost 6 bases and the J gene lost 5 bases, with 9 bases spanning the gap. CDR3 DNA: TGTGCCAGCAGCACCGGAGGAGATACGCAGTATTTT. It yields the protein CASSTGGDTQYF. Drawing the rest from reference TRBV2 and TRBJ2-3, the complete variable domain is EPEVTQTPSHQVTQMGQEVILRCVPISNHLYFYWYRQILGQKVEFLVSFYNNEISEKSEIFDDQFSVERPDGSNFTLKIRSTKLEDSAMYFCASSTGGDTQYFGPGTRLTVL.

This clonotype was found many times. The chain carries TRBV6-5 and TRBJ1-2, with D possibly being TRBD1 (5 bases). V was cut by 5 bases and J by 4 bases, with 17 bases left in between. Germline lookup yields CDR1 MNHEY and CDR2 SVGAGI. The CDR3 is 15 amino acids. CDR3: CASSLDGAYGYGYTF. Here the CDR3 DNA reads TGTGCCAGCAGTCTAGATGGGGCCTATGGCTATGGCTACACCTTC.

Ten or more counts support this clonotype. This chain uses TRBV11-2 with TRBJ2-1; tentatively, D is TRBD2 (6 bases). Trimming took 4 bases from V and 0 from J, leaving 13 bases between them. This CDR3 region has 16 residues. Germline CDR1 and CDR2: SGHAT and FQNNGV. The CDR3 region is CASSSTDGSSYNEQFF. In nucleotides, the CDR3 is TGTGCCAGCAGCTCAACCGACGGGAGCTCCTACAATGAGCAGTTCTTC.

The rearrangement links TRBV19 to TRBJ1-2; TRBD1 agrees at 8 bases. The ends lost 1 base at V and 4 bases at J; junction bases unmatched: 2. The CDR3 spans 14 residues. Per germline, CDR1 LNHDA and CDR2 SQIVND (reference sequence). The CDR3 sequence: CASSIGDRTYGYTF. The CDR3 DNA follows: TGTGCCAGTAGTATAGGGGACAGGACCTATGGCTACACCTTC.

This clonotype came up many times. The V gene is TRBV19, the J gene TRBJ1-2; D might be TRBD1 (6 bases). This CDR3 is built from 13 residues. Germline V CDR1 and CDR2: LNHDA, SQIVND (reference sequence). Trimming removed 3 bases at V and 5 bases at J, with 10 bases between. The DNA of the CDR3 is TGTGCCAGTAGTATCACAGGGCCTTATGGCTACACCTTC. Protein product: CASSITGPYGYTF.

V usage is TRBV2 and J usage is TRBJ2-7, with 11 bases that match TRBD1. The CDR3 is 13 residues long. Looked up from germline, CDR1 is SNHLY and CDR2 is FYNNEI. Trimming took 6 bases from V and 6 from J; bases not matched to a gene: 4. The chain's CDR3 is CASRAGTGGEQYF. CDR3 coding DNA: TGTGCCAGCAGGGCCGGGACAGGGGGCGAGCAGTACTTC.

This clonotype was detected many times. J is TRBJ1-2 and V is TRBV27, with D possibly TRBD1 on 5 matching bases. The germline V gene encodes CDR1 MNHEY and CDR2 SMNVEV (reference sequence). The ends were cut back, 6 bases at V and 9 bases at J, with 32 bases in the middle. CDR3 size: 18 residues. CDR3 DNA sequence: TGTGCCAGCAGCCCCACCCGGGGAGGGTCCAGGGACCCCCGGAGCTACACCTTC. This encodes CASSPTRGGSRDPRSYTF.

The chain carries TRBV7-7 and TRBJ1-2; possibly TRBD1 for D (5 bases). The V end was cut by 5 bases, the J end by 0 bases, with 19 bases between. The CDR3 covers 17 residues. Looked up from germline, CDR1 is SSHAT and CDR2 is FNYEAQ (reference sequence). The CDR3 coding sequence is TGTGCCAGCAGCCGGATGGGGACGGTTCACCCTAACTATGGCTACACCTTC. It is translated as CASSRMGTVHPNYGYTF.

This clonotype was seen repeatedly, ten times or more. V usage is TRBV5-6 and J usage is TRBJ1-6; 7 positions agree with TRBD1. With V trimmed by 0 bases and J by 7 bases, 7 bases remained unmatched. The germline V gene encodes CDR1 SGHDT and CDR2 YYEEEE. This CDR3 contains 16 residues. CDR3 protein: CASSLAPGQQNSPLHF. The CDR3 DNA reads TGTGCCAGCAGCTTGGCCCCGGGACAGCAAAATTCACCCCTCCACTTT.